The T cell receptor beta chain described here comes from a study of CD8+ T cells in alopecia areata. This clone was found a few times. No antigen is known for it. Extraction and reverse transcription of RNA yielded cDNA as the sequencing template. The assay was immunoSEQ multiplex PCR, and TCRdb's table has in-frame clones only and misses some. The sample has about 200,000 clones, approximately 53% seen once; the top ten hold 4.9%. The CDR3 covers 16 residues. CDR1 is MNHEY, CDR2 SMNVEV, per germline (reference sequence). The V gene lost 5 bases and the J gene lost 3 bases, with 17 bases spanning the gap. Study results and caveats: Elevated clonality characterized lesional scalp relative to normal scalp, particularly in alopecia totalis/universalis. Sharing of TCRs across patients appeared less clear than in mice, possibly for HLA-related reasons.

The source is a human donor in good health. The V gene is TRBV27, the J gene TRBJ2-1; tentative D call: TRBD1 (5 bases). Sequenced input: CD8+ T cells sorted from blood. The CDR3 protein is CASSPLTGALYNEQFF. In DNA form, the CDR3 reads TGTGCCAGCAGTCCTTTAACAGGCGCGCTCTACAATGAGCAGTTCTTC.